This T cell receptor (beta chain) was observed in a study of blood T cell repertoires in COVID-19. Study context: Some COVID-19 samples were acute and others convalescent; all came from the United States, Italy and Spain.

As originally analysed: Amplification with reference gene primers provided the estimates of nucleated cell counts. Repertoires were generated with immunoSEQ multiplex PCR, while TCRdb's copy carries only in-frame clones and drops some. V, J and clone size were drawn from that table, and D and trimming were deduced from the DNA. Of 250,000 or so clones listed, 70% to 90% were seen once; the top ten hold less than 8.5%. In germline, CDR1 is ENHRY, CDR2 SYGVKD. V dropped 5 bases and J dropped 0 bases, with 7 bases sitting between them. This CDR3 is built from 13 residues. Sequenced input: PBMCs or T cells enriched from blood (not recorded which). The gene calls are TRBV10-3 and TRBJ1-1; no definite D call. The TCR comes from a woman aged 50 to 60 who had been exposed to COVID-19. The CDR3 DNA follows: TGTGCCATCAGTAACAGTTTGAACACTGAAGCTTTCTTT. Translation: CAISNSLNTEAFF.